What follows are 12 T cell receptor beta chains derived from one specimen sequenced in a study of monozygotic twins with cystic fibrosis (dated by TCRdb to 2020 to 2022). Library method: the immunoSEQ multiplex PCR assay. Here the immuneACCESS table is served through TCRdb, limited to in-frame sequences with V and J called. Missing clones are a known gap in these copies; in checked studies unresolved V genes cover under half, and the rest lacks a known reason. The sample contains about 19,000 clones, about 97% of them found a single time. The ten largest clones represent approximately 2% of the sample. The sequencing input was blood. The source of these receptors is a woman aged 25 to 45 with cystic fibrosis.

This clone was seen just once. The CDR3 nucleotides read TGCGCCAGCAGCCCCCTAACCAGTGAATGGAACACCATATATTTT. This sequence encodes CASSPLTSEWNTIYF. This chain joins TRBV4-3 and TRBJ1-3; unclear D gene. The CDR3 has 15 amino acids. CDR1 and CDR2 (germline): LGHNA, YSLEER. The ends were cut back, 4 bases at V and 7 bases at J, with 17 bases in the middle.

The rearrangement uses TRBV5-1 and TRBJ1-1; D might be TRBD1 (6 bases). Trimming removed 4 bases at V and 3 bases at J, with 22 bases between. The germline CDR1 and CDR2 sequences are SGHRS and YFSETQ. The CDR3 loop spans 17 amino acids. This CDR3 reads CASSHRTVSHRDTEAFF. In DNA, the CDR3 is TGCGCCAGCAGCCACAGGACAGTGTCCCATCGGGACACTGAAGCTTTCTTT.

The rearrangement links TRBV6-1 to TRBJ2-5; the D is unclear. Germline-derived CDR1 and CDR2 are MNHNS and SASEGT. CDR3 length: 14 amino acids. Trimming shortened V by 1 base and J by 1 base, and 7 bases separated the two germline ends. The CDR3 protein is CASSEGSGQETQYF. As DNA, the CDR3 is TGTGCCAGCAGTGAAGGTAGTGGCCAAGAGACCCAGTACTTC.

This chain's CDR3 is CASSLIGTGSRSEGYTF. The CDR3 DNA is TGTGCCAGCAGTTTAATAGGGACAGGGTCTAGGTCGGAAGGCTACACCTTC. The rearrangement links TRBV27 to TRBJ1-2; 9 bases fit TRBD1. This CDR3 comprises 17 residues. V gave up 2 bases and J gave up 8 bases; unmatched junction bases: 15. CDR1 is MNHEY and CDR2 is SMNVEV in the germline V gene (reference sequence).

V usage is TRBV6-5 and J usage is TRBJ2-5; no definite D call. This CDR3 has 13 amino acids. The V gene's germline CDR1 is MNHEY and CDR2 SVGAGI. V was clipped by 5 bases and J by 3 bases, with 10 bases between them. CDR3 sequence (DNA): TGTGCCAGCAGTCCGGGCCAAAAAGAGACCCAGTACTTC. It specifies CASSPGQKETQYF.

The CDR3 sequence is CASSIRPYETQYF. DNA of the CDR3: TGTGCCAGTAGTATACGGCCTTACGAGACCCAGTACTTC. The chain is built from TRBV19 and TRBJ2-5; D not certain. The CDR3 spans 13 residues. CDR1 LNHDA and CDR2 SQIVND come from the germline V gene (reference sequence). Trimming stripped 2 bases from V and 5 bases from J, with 9 bases between.

CDR3 in DNA: TGCGCCAGCAGCCCGGGACAGCTTTACACCGGGGAGCTGTTTTTT. Its protein product is CASSPGQLYTGELFF. The V call is TRBV5-1, the J call TRBJ2-2; TRBD1 aligns across 7 bases. From germline, CDR1 is SGHRS and CDR2 YFSETQ. V dropped 4 bases and J dropped 3; count of bases not matched to a gene: 6. The CDR3 loop spans 15 amino acids.

V and J are TRBV5-4 and TRBJ1-4, with a tentative D call TRBD1 (6 bases). Germline V gives CDR1 SGHNT, CDR2 YYREEE (reference sequence). The CDR3 contains 13 residues. V was clipped by 1 base and J by 5 bases, with 6 bases between them. The CDR3 reads CASSLQGNEKLFF. CDR3 bases: TGTGCCAGCAGCTTGCAGGGGAATGAAAAACTGTTTTTT.

This rearrangement joins TRBV6-4 to TRBJ2-3; no definite D call. The CDR3 loop spans 13 amino acids. CDR1 is MRHNA, CDR2 SNTAGT, per germline. V lost 8 bases, J lost 2 bases, and 11 bases lay in between. CDR3 DNA: TGTGCCAGCTCGATGGGGTCCACAGATACGCAGTATTTT. It specifies CASSMGSTDTQYF.

In DNA form, the CDR3 reads TGTGCCAGCAGCAAAAATAGCGACAGCAATACGCAGTATTTT. This codes for CASSKNSDSNTQYF. The J gene is TRBJ2-3, the V gene TRBV7-2; D possibly uses TRBD1 or TRBD2 (5 bases each). The CDR3 has 14 residues. Trimming left V 5 bases short and J 7 bases short, with 16 bases between. Germline values: CDR1 SGHTA, CDR2 FQGNSA.

The gene calls are TRBV18 and TRBJ2-5; the D gene is possibly TRBD2 (6 bases). CDR3 length: 13 residues. CDR1 and CDR2 from the germline V gene are KGHSH and LQKENI. V was trimmed by 5 bases and J by 4 bases, leaving 11 bases between them. The CDR3 DNA follows: TGTGCCAGCTCATCGGGACTCCGAGAGACCCAGTACTTC. Protein product: CASSSGLRETQYF.

V is TRBV21-1 and J is TRBJ2-7. TRBV21-1 is a pseudogene. The CDR3 length is 14 residues. The CDR3 sequence: CASSKERTPYEQYF. The CDR3 DNA sequence: TGTGCCAGCAGCAAAGAGCGGACACCTTACGAGCAGTACTTC.